Shown below are 23 T cell receptor beta chains from a single sample sequenced in a study of identical twins. MiXCR, run by TCRdb on the 5' RACE reads, gives a single entry per CDR3 protein. Of about 330,000 distinct CDR3 sequences detected, approximately 13% appear once; the ten largest clones hold just over 7%. These data were likewise used in another study, on yellow fever vaccine responses in identical twins.

Sequencing input: CD8+ T cells sorted from blood. The receptors derive from a woman aged 18 to 35 in good health.

V and J are TRBV27 and TRBJ2-1, with 7 bases that match TRBD1. Trimming removed 2 bases from V and 7 bases from J; junction bases left unmatched: 8. CDR3 length equals 15 residues. Germline CDR1 and CDR2: MNHEY and SMNVEV (reference sequence). The CDR3 DNA reads as TGTGCCAGCAGTTTACTGACAGGGCGAGGGAATGAGCAGTTCTTC. It is translated as CASSLLTGRGNEQFF.

CDR3 in amino acids: CASSFVLQGTDTQYF. In DNA, the CDR3 is TGTGCCAGCAGTTTCGTCTTGCAGGGGACAGATACGCAGTATTTT. This chain uses TRBV28 with TRBJ2-3; tentatively, D is TRBD1 (6 bases). The V gene lost 3 bases and the J gene lost 3 bases, with 13 bases spanning the gap. CDR1 is MDHEN and CDR2 is SYDVKM in the germline V gene. This CDR3 region has 15 residues.

This clonotype was seen only a few times. V is TRBV20-1 and J is TRBJ2-3; 9 bases are shared with TRBD1. V trimming: 0 bases; J trimming: 2 bases; junction bases outside the gene matches: 15. The germline V gene has CDR1 DFQATT and CDR2 SNEGSKA (reference sequence). The CDR3 spans 19 residues. CDR3 amino acids: CSARDRGIRQGVHTDTQYF. The CDR3 nucleotides read TGCAGTGCTAGAGACAGAGGCATAAGACAGGGGGTACACACAGATACGCAGTATTTT.

The chain recombines TRBV14 with TRBJ1-1, with D perhaps TRBD1 (6 bases). CDR1 SGHDN and CDR2 FVKESK come from the germline V gene. Between the trimmed V and J ends, which lost 3 bases and 0 bases, there was a span of 14 bases. This CDR3 spans 16 amino acids. CDR3: CASSHAPGHMNTEAFF. The CDR3 coding sequence is TGTGCCAGCAGCCATGCTCCGGGACATATGAACACTGAAGCTTTCTTT.

This clonotype was picked up a small number of times. The chain employs TRBV5-5 and TRBJ2-2; 8 bases match TRBD2. The CDR3 has 16 residues. Per germline, CDR1 SGHKS and CDR2 YYEKEE (reference sequence). Trimming at V came to 2 bases and at J to 3 bases, leaving 6 bases not matched to a gene. CDR3: CASSFGGGYDTGELFF. CDR3 nucleotide sequence: TGTGCCAGCAGCTTCGGGGGGGGTTATGACACCGGGGAGCTGTTTTTT.

In its sample, this clonotype was seen a few times. V is TRBV7-9 and J is TRBJ2-7; D perhaps matches TRBD2 (5 bases). Trimming removed 4 bases at V and 6 bases at J, with 13 bases between. The CDR3 spans 13 residues. The germline CDR1 and CDR2 sequences are SEHNR and FQNEAQ (reference sequence). The DNA for the CDR3 is TGTGCCAGCAGCTCCCCCCGGGGTAGCGAGCAGTACTTC. Amino acid sequence: CASSSPRGSEQYF.

The chain uses TRBV6-5 and TRBJ2-1; 7 bases align to TRBD1. The trim removed 4 bases at V and 4 bases at J, leaving 4 bases unmatched. Germline lookup yields CDR1 MNHEY and CDR2 SVGAGI. The CDR3 spans 14 residues. This chain's CDR3 is CASSLDRWYNEQFF. The DNA for the CDR3 is TGTGCCAGCAGTTTGGACAGGTGGTACAATGAGCAGTTCTTC.

This clonotype was counted a few times. This sequence joins TRBV3-1 and TRBJ2-1; maybe TRBD2 (6 bases). This CDR3 comprises 17 residues. With 4 bases removed from V and 7 bases from J, the gap between germline ends came to 23 bases. In germline, CDR1 is LGHDT, CDR2 YNNKEL (reference sequence). The CDR3: CASSPQASEPLGNEQFF. For the CDR3, the DNA is TGTGCCAGCAGCCCCCAGGCTAGCGAGCCTCTTGGAAATGAGCAGTTCTTC.

The table lists this clonotype with many counts. This chain uses TRBV7-8 with TRBJ2-3; 10 positions agree with TRBD2. With V trimmed by 3 bases and J by 5 bases, 8 bases remained unmatched. The germline V gene has CDR1 SGHVS and CDR2 FQNEAQ. The CDR3 runs 16 residues. CDR3 in amino acids: CASSFEFSGGEDTQYF. The CDR3 coding sequence is TGTGCCAGCAGCTTTGAATTCAGCGGGGGGGAAGATACGCAGTATTTT.

This clonotype was found a few times. This chain joins TRBV6-5 and TRBJ2-7; tentatively, D is TRBD2 (6 bases). V was clipped by 2 bases and J by 4 bases, with 12 bases between them. The CDR3 runs to 14 residues. CDR1 and CDR2 from the germline V gene are MNHEY and SVGAGI. CDR3 region: CASSYEGGGYEQYF. In nucleotides, the CDR3 is TGTGCCAGCAGTTACGAGGGTGGAGGGTACGAGCAGTACTTC.

This clonotype was counted a few times. The genes are TRBV19 and TRBJ2-3; TRBD2 might be the D (5 bases). The ends were cut back, 1 base at V and 4 bases at J, with 12 bases in the middle. Germline V CDR1 and CDR2: LNHDA, SQIVND (reference sequence). The length of the CDR3 is 15 residues. In DNA, the CDR3 is TGTGCCAGTAGTATAGGTGGGAGACGTGCAGATACGCAGTATTTT. Its translation is CASSIGGRRADTQYF.

This clonotype was detected ten times or more. This chain connects TRBV12-3 or TRBV12-4 to TRBJ2-1; D gene unclear. CDR3 length: 12 residues. V gave up 3 bases and J gave up 7 bases, with 7 bases separating them. In nucleotides, the CDR3 is TGTGCCAGCAGTTTTCGTCCAAATGAGCAGTTCTTC. Residues: CASSFRPNEQFF.

This clonotype was observed many times. This chain joins TRBV12-3 or TRBV12-4 and TRBJ2-1; 8 bases agree with TRBD2. Losses at the gene ends were 4 bases for V and 9 bases for J; bases not matched to a gene: 11. The CDR3 is made up of 15 amino acids. The CDR3 protein is CASSSQSGGFIEQFF. Here the CDR3 DNA reads TGTGCCAGCAGTTCCCAGAGCGGGGGTTTCATTGAGCAGTTCTTC.

In its sample, this clonotype was seen a few times. The rearrangement joins TRBV4-1 to TRBJ2-7; 7 nucleotides match TRBD1. V was clipped by 6 bases and J by 3 bases; unmatched bases: 8. Germline CDR1 reads MGHRA; CDR2 reads YSYEKL. This CDR3 is 14 amino acids long. CDR3 loop: CASSDGQANYEQYF. The CDR3 nucleotides read TGCGCCAGCAGTGACGGACAGGCGAACTACGAGCAGTACTTC.

This clonotype turned up a few times. The chain couples TRBV12-3 or TRBV12-4 to TRBJ2-4; D is unclear. V dropped 6 bases and J dropped 15 bases, with 18 bases sitting between them. This CDR3 is 12 amino acids long. The CDR3 sequence: CASSPAGMLRYF. DNA of the CDR3: TGTGCCAGCAGCCCAGCTGGGATGTTGAGGTACTTC.

The chain employs TRBV11-2 and TRBJ2-1, with a possible D match to TRBD2 (6 bases). Per germline, CDR1 SGHAT and CDR2 FQNNGV. V was shortened by 5 bases and J by 6 bases, with 11 bases between the two germline ends. This CDR3 spans 13 amino acids. The CDR3 here is CASSGGLPNEQFF. DNA for the CDR3: TGTGCCAGCAGCGGAGGGCTCCCCAATGAGCAGTTCTTC.

V is TRBV6-5 and J is TRBJ2-3, with D perhaps given as TRBD1 or TRBD2 (5 bases each). From germline, CDR1 is MNHEY and CDR2 SVGAGI. V lost 2 bases to trimming and J lost 2 bases, with 17 bases between them. The CDR3 runs to 17 residues. DNA for the CDR3: TGTGCCAGCAGTTACGTCGCCGGGGTCAGGGACACAGATACGCAGTATTTT. Protein: CASSYVAGVRDTDTQYF.

The chain couples TRBV5-1 to TRBJ1-1, with 10 bases that match TRBD1. The CDR3 has 17 residues. The ends lost 4 bases at V and 0 bases at J; junction bases unmatched: 9. In germline, CDR1 is SGHRS, CDR2 YFSETQ. CDR3: CASSARDRGLMNTEAFF. CDR3 sequence (DNA): TGCGCCAGCAGCGCCCGGGACAGGGGCCTTATGAACACTGAAGCTTTCTTT.

The sample holds many counts of this clonotype. The rearrangement uses TRBV7-9 and TRBJ2-2, with a tentative D call TRBD1 (5 bases). The V gene's germline CDR1 is SEHNR and CDR2 FQNEAQ (reference sequence). V gave up 3 bases and J gave up 4 bases, with 9 bases separating them. CDR3 length: 14 residues. CDR3 loop: CASSLGQGTGELFF. DNA of the CDR3: TGTGCCAGCAGCTTGGGCCAGGGCACCGGGGAGCTGTTTTTT.

This clonotype was counted a few times. The chain carries TRBV6-5 and TRBJ2-2; D uncertain. V lost 0 bases to trimming and J lost 3 bases, with 5 bases between them. This CDR3 contains 14 residues. The germline gives CDR1 MNHEY, CDR2 SVGAGI. CDR3 bases: TGTGCCAGCAGTTACTCGGCAGACACCGGGGAGCTGTTTTTT. It is translated as CASSYSADTGELFF.

The sample holds a few counts of this clonotype. The chain employs TRBV27 and TRBJ2-6; TRBD1 aligns across 8 bases. The germline V gene has CDR1 MNHEY and CDR2 SMNVEV (reference sequence). This CDR3 has 19 amino acids. Losses at the gene ends were 0 bases for V and 1 base for J; bases not matched to a gene: 8. As DNA, the CDR3 is TGTGCCAGCAGTTTATCCCCGGGACAGGCCATTTCTGGGGCCAACGTCCTGACTTTC. As protein: CASSLSPGQAISGANVLTF. Using reference TRBV27 and TRBJ2-6 for the parts outside the CDR3, the full variable domain is EAQVTQNPRYLITVTGKKLTVTCSQNMNHEYMSWYRQDPGLGLRQIYYSMNVEVTDKGDVPEGYKVSRKEKRNFPLILESPSPNQTSLYFCASSLSPGQAISGANVLTFGAGSRLTVL.

The V gene is TRBV20-1, the J gene TRBJ2-2, with no clear D. This CDR3 has 13 residues. The germline V and J ends were trimmed by 3 bases and 0 bases, with 5 bases remaining between them. The V gene's germline CDR1 is DFQATT and CDR2 SNEGSKA (reference sequence). CDR3: CSASVANTGELFF. DNA of the CDR3: TGCAGTGCTAGTGTTGCGAACACCGGGGAGCTGTTTTTT.

A few counts support this clonotype. The chain joins TRBV28 to TRBJ2-7, with D unresolved. The CDR3 has 14 residues. Trimming shortened V by 1 base and J by 5 bases, and 12 bases separated the two germline ends. Germline values: CDR1 MDHEN, CDR2 SYDVKM. CDR3 nucleotides: TGTGCCAGCAGTTTATTCCACCAGGTCGACGAGCAGTACTTC. Translating gives CASSLFHQVDEQYF.